This T cell receptor (beta chain) was recorded in a study of cytomegalovirus exposure and HLA in healthy donors. In the study overall: Earlier work reported 117 million unique TCR beta sequences from about 170 million T cells.

A multiplex PCR was run with 60 Vbeta primers and 13 Jbeta primers. The assay was immunoSEQ multiplex PCR, and TCRdb's table has in-frame clones only and misses some. The sample lists under 110,000 clones, roughly 80% occurring once. Study-wide results and limits: In vitro checks showed that three CMV-associated chains really do target CMV antigens. TCR beta V- and J-gene trimming, according to a later analysis, was linked to a missense DCLRE1C variant.

Trimming took 6 bases from V and 4 from J; bases not matched to a gene: 1. CDR3 size: 12 residues. CDR1 and CDR2 from the germline V gene are SGHTA and FQGNSA. A word on this clone: The antigen remains undetermined.

The receptor comes from a middle-aged man in good health and CMV-seronegative. The sample consisted of PBMCs. The chain has TRBV7-2 and TRBJ2-3, with 7 bases matching TRBD2. CDR3 sequence: CASRGGPDTQYF. CDR3 nucleotides: TGTGCCAGCAGGGGAGGGCCAGATACGCAGTATTTT.